This T cell receptor (beta chain) appears in the sequencing data of a study of blood T cell repertoires in COVID-19. V was pared by 0 bases and J by 4 bases, with 13 bases between. The CDR3 runs 15 residues. Germline values: CDR1 LGHNA, CDR2 YSLEER. The assay was immunoSEQ multiplex PCR, and TCRdb's table has in-frame clones only and misses some. The sample shows hundreds of thousands of clones, 80% to 90% of them seen only once. Sequenced sample: peripheral blood. The sequence was obtained from a woman aged 45-60 years who had recovered from COVID-19. The chain carries TRBV4-3 and TRBJ2-7; TRBD1 might be the D (6 bases). The CDR3 sequence: CASSQEQGQRYEQYF. The CDR3 DNA reads as TGCGCCAGCAGCCAAGAACAGGGCCAAAGGTACGAGCAGTACTTC.